This TCR beta chain was retrieved from a study of tumor-infiltrating lymphocytes in primary liver carcinoma. Study-wide background: Resecting the tumor surgically was how the patients' primary liver carcinoma was treated. Study results and caveats: Significantly greater top-250-clone fractions characterized tumors relative to blood (p = 0.039). Pairs of tumor regions overlapped more than tumor-adjacent and tumor-blood pairs did.

This clonotype was counted once. Its antigen remains unidentified. They got blood RNA out of unsorted whole blood and also pulled out germline DNA. Before any surgery took place, approximately 3.7 milliliters of peripheral blood were collected. From approximately 500 ng total RNA, TCR beta cDNA was generated with a primer in the constant region. Nested multiplex PCR, run for three rounds with slightly modified ARM-PCR, yielded TCR beta libraries. Primers for the first two PCR rounds were TRBV1-TRBV30 forward primers and a C-beta reverse primer (around 10 cycles per round). MiXCR, run by TCRdb on the multiplex PCR reads, gives a single entry per CDR3 protein. Of about 310,000 distinct CDR3 sequences in the sample, about 60% were seen once. This CDR3 contains 14 residues.

The chain recombines TRBV12-3 or TRBV12-4 with TRBJ2-2, with a tentative D call TRBD2 (5 bases). The receptor's source is a man aged 35-49 years with primary liver carcinoma and hepatitis B virus infection. Source material: peripheral blood. The CDR3 region has the DNA TGTACCGTAGGAGTGGAGGAATGGACCGGGGAGCTGTTTTTT. It codes for CTVGVEEWTGELFF.